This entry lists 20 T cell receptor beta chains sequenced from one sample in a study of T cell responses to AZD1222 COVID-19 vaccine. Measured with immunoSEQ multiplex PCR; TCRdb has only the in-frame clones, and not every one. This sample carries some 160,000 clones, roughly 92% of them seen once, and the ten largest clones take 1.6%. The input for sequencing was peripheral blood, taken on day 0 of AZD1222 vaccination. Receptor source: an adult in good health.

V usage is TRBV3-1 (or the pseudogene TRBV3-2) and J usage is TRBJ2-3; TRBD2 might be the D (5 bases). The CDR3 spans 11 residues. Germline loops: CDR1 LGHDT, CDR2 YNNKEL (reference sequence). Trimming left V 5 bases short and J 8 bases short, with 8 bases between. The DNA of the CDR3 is TGTGCCAGCAGCATTGGAGGTACGCAGTATTTT. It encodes CASSIGGTQYF.

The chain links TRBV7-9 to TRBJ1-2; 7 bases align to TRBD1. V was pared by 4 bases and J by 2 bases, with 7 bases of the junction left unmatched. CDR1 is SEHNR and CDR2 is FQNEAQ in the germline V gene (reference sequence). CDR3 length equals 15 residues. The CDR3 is CASSYPRDSNYGYTF. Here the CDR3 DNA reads TGTGCCAGCAGCTACCCAAGGGACAGCAACTATGGCTACACCTTC. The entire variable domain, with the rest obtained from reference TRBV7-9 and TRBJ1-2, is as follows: DTGVSQNPRHKITKRGQNVTFRCDPISEHNRLYWYRQTLGQGPEFLTYFQNEAQLEKSRLLSDRFSAERPKGSFSTLEIQRTEQGDSAMYLCASSYPRDSNYGYTFGSGTRLTVV.

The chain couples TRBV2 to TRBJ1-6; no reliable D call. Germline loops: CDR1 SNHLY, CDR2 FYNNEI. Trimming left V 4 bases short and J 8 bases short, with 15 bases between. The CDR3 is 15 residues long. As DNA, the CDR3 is TGTGCCAGCAGTGTAACCCAGCGCCCAGATTCACCCCTCCACTTT. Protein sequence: CASSVTQRPDSPLHF. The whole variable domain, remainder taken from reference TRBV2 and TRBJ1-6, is EPEVTQTPSHQVTQMGQEVILRCVPISNHLYFYWYRQILGQKVEFLVSFYNNEISEKSEIFDDQFSVERPDGSNFTLKIRSTKLEDSAMYFCASSVTQRPDSPLHFGNGTRLTVT.

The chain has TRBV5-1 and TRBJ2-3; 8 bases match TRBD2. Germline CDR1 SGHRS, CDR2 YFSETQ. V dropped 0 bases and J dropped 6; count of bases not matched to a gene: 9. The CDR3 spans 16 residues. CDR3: CASSLAPAGARDTQYF. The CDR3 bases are TGCGCCAGCAGCTTGGCTCCAGCGGGAGCGAGGGATACGCAGTATTTT.

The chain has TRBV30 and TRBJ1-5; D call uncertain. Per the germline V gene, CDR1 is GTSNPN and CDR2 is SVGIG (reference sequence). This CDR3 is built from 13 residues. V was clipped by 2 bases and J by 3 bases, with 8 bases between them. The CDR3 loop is CAWSRFNNQPQHF. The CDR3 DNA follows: TGTGCCTGGAGTCGGTTCAACAATCAGCCCCAGCATTTT. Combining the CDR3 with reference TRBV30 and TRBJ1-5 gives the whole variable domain SQTIHQWPATLVQPVGSPLSLECTVEGTSNPNLYWYRQAAGRGLQLLFYSVGIGQISSEVPQNLSASRPQDRQFILSSKKLLLSDSGFYLCAWSRFNNQPQHFGDGTRLSIL.

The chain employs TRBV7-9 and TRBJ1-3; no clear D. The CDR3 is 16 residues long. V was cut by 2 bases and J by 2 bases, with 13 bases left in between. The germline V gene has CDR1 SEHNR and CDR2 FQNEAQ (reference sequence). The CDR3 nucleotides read TGTGCCAGCAGCTTATTTGTGGGGTCGGCTGGAAACACCATATATTTT. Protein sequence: CASSLFVGSAGNTIYF.

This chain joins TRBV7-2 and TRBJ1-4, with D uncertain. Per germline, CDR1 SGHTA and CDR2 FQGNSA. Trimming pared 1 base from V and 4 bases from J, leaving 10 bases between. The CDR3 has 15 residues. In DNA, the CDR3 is TGTGCCAGCAGCTTAGGGGCCGGGATTAATGAAAAACTGTTTTTT. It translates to CASSLGAGINEKLFF.

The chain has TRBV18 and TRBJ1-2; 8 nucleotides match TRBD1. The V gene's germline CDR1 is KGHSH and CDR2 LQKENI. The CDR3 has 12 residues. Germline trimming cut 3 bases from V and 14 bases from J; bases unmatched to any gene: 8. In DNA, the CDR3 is TGTGCCAGCTCACCCCAGGGACAGGCCAAAACCTTC. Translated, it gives CASSPQGQAKTF.

The CDR3 DNA is TGTGCCAGCAGCTTAGGGGCTGGGTCGGAGACCCAGTACTTC. Its protein is CASSLGAGSETQYF. V is TRBV7-6 and J is TRBJ2-5; D is unresolved. CDR1 is SGHVS, CDR2 FNYEAQ, per germline. Trimming took 1 base from V and 5 from J, leaving 11 bases between them. This CDR3 region has 14 residues.

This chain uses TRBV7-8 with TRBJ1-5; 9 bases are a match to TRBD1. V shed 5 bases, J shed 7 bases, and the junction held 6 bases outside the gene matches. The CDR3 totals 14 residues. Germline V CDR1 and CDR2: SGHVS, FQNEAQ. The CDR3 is CASSPRQGGQPQHF. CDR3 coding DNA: TGTGCCAGCAGCCCTCGACAGGGGGGGCAGCCCCAGCATTTT. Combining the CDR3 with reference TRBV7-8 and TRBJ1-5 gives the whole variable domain GAGVSQSPRYKVAKRGQDVALRCDPISGHVSLFWYQQALGQGPEFLTYFQNEAQLDKSGLPSDRFFAERPEGSVSTLKIQRTQQEDSAVYLCASSPRQGGQPQHFGDGTRLSIL.

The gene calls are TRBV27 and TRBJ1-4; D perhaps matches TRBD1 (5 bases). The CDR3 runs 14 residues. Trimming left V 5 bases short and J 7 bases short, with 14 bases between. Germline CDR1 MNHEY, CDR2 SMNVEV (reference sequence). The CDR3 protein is CASSPQGWGEKLFF. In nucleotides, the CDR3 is TGTGCCAGCAGTCCCCAGGGCTGGGGTGAAAAACTGTTTTTT.

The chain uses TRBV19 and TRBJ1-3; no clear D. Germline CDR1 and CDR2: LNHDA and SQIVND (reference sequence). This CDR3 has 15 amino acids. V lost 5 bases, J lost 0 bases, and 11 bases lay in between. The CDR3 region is CASSSSVSSGNTIYF. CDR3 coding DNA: TGTGCCAGTAGTTCGAGCGTCAGCTCTGGAAACACCATATATTTT.

The CDR3 is CSVEGTGKNIQYF. The CDR3 DNA is TGCAGCGTTGAAGGGACAGGGAAAAACATTCAGTACTTC. The chain uses TRBV29-1 and TRBJ2-4, with 8 bases aligning to TRBD1. V was pared by 1 base and J by 4 bases, with 0 bases of the junction left unmatched. This CDR3 contains 13 residues. From germline, CDR1 is SQVTM and CDR2 ANQGSEA.

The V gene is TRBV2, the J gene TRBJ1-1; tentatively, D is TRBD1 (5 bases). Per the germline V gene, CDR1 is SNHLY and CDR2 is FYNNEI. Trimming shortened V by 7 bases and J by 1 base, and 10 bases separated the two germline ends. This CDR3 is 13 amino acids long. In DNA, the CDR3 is TGTGCCAGCATCCTGGGGGGGAACACTGAAGCTTTCTTT. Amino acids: CASILGGNTEAFF.

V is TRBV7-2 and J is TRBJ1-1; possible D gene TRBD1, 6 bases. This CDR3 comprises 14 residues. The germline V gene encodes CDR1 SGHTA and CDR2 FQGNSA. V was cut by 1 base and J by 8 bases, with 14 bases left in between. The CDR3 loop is CASSLETGTNEAFF. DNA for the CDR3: TGTGCCAGCAGCTTAGAAACCGGGACAAACGAAGCTTTCTTT.

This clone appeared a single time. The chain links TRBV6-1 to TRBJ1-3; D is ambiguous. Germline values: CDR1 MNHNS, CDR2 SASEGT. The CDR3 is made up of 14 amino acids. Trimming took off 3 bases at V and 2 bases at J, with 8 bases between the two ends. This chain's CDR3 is CASSEGRAGNTIYF. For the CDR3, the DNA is TGTGCCAGCAGTGAGGGGAGGGCTGGAAACACCATATATTTT.

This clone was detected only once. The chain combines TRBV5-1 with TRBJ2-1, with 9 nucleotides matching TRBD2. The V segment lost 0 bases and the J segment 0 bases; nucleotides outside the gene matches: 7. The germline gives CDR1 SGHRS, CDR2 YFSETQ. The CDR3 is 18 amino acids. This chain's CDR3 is CASSLVASGTTSYNEQFF. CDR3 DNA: TGCGCCAGCAGCTTGGTGGCTAGCGGGACGACCTCCTACAATGAGCAGTTCTTC.

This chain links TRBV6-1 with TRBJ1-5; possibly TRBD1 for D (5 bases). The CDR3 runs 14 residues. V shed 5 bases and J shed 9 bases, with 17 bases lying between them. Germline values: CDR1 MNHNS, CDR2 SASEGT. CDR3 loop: CASSWNRGRGPQHF. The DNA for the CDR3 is TGTGCCAGCAGTTGGAACCGGGGCCGTGGGCCCCAGCATTTT.

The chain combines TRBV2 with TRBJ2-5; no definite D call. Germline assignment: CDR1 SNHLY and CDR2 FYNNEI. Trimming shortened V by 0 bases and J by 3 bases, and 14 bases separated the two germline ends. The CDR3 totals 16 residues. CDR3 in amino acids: CASSEALGVSKETQYF. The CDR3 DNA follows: TGTGCCAGCAGTGAAGCGCTTGGGGTATCCAAAGAGACCCAGTACTTC.

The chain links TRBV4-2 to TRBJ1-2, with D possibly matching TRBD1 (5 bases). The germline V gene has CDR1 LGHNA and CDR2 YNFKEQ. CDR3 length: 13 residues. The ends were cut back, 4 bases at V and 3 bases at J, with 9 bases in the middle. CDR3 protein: CASSRGEDYGYTF. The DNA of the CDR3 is TGTGCCAGCAGCCGAGGGGAAGACTATGGCTACACCTTC.